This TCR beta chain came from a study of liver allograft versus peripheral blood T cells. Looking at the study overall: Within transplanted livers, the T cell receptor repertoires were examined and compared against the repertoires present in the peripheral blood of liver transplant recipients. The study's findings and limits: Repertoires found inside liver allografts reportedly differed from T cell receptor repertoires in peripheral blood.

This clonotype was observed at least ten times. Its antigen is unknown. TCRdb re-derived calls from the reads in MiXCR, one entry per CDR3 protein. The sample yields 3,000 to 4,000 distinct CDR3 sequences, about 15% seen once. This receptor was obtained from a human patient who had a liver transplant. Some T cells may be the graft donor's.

This CDR3 is CSATPSYNEQFF. CDR3 DNA sequence: TGCAGTGCTACCCCCTCCTACAATGAGCAGTTCTTC. The rearrangement joins TRBV20-1 to TRBJ2-1; D ambiguous. The germline CDR1 and CDR2 sequences are DFQATT and SNEGSKA (reference sequence). Trimming pared 4 bases from V and 0 bases from J, leaving 4 bases between. This CDR3 has 12 residues.